Sequencing of this TCR beta chain was carried out in a study of blood T cell repertoires in COVID-19. The method was immunoSEQ multiplex PCR; TCRdb's version includes in-frame clones alone and lacks a portion of them. Here the sample spans roughly 68,000 clones, 70% to 90% being singletons. Trimming pared 4 bases from V and 5 bases from J, leaving 29 bases between. The CDR3 is 19 residues long. Germline V CDR1 and CDR2: MDHEN, SYDVKM. The receptor comes from a woman aged 45-60 years with COVID-19, enrolled during active disease. The chain links TRBV28 to TRBJ1-1, with D possibly TRBD1 on 6 matching bases. Sequencing was done on a sample of peripheral blood. For the CDR3, the DNA is TGTGCCAGCAGTTCCCTGTCTGTGCCGGGGGGCACCATGGGGACTGAAGCTTTCTTT. Translated, it gives CASSSLSVPGGTMGTEAFF.